The clone carrying this T cell receptor beta chain occurred a few times. Its antigen remains unknown. The sample comes from a study of CD4 T cells in relation to SARS-CoV-2 and coronaviruses. Sequencing was performed with immunoSEQ multiplex PCR; in TCRdb, only in-frame clones are kept and a portion is missing. The sample has some 17,000 clones, 60% to 75% seen once. Whole-study results and caveats: SARS-CoV-2-driven expansion was significantly weaker in crossreactive than monoreactive clones.

Unexposed donor CD4+ T cells date from about 2011-2019, before the COVID-19 pandemic. CD4+ T cells were isolated from the cells after about nine days of culture. Cells permitting, SARS-CoV-2 S/N and four cold-coronavirus spikes were tested on unexposed-donor CD4+ T cells. Germline V CDR1 and CDR2: LGHNA, YNFKEQ. This CDR3 is built from 17 residues. The V end was cut by 0 bases, the J end by 1 base, with 12 bases between. The rearrangement links TRBV4-2 to TRBJ2-2; possible D gene TRBD1, 6 bases. This clonotype was sampled from a human donor in good health. Sequencing was performed on CD4+ T cells from PBMCs, cultured in vitro. The CDR3 region is CASSQDSGRGNTGELFF. In nucleotides, the CDR3 is TGTGCCAGCAGCCAAGATTCCGGCAGGGGGAACACCGGGGAGCTGTTTTTT.